Described below is a single T cell receptor beta chain sequence and its context. Its antigen is not known. Investigators amplified TCR beta CDR3 regions from RNA transcripts. First-round RT-PCR relied on HTBI primers, and a second-round multiplex PCR came next. One entry per CDR3 protein, called by TCRdb with MiXCR from the multiplex PCR reads. The sample contains some 160,000 distinct CDR3 sequences, around 40% of which appear only once. The sample belongs to a study of Graves' ophthalmopathy and Graves' hyperthyroidism. Overall study findings and caveats: Its predictions of ophthalmopathy progression gave the model roughly 71% sensitivity and roughly 76% specificity. Discriminating ophthalmopathy from stable hyperthyroidism, a 13-signature model attained a sensitivity of around 87% and a specificity of 81.08%.

Clinical symptoms, serum thyroxine, TRAb, thyroid ultrasound and orbital computed tomography were relied on for diagnosis. Trimming removed 6 bases from V and 7 bases from J; junction bases left unmatched: 11. Looked up from germline, CDR1 is MDHEN and CDR2 is SYDVKM. There are 16 residues in the CDR3. This chain connects TRBV28 to TRBJ2-7; 14 positions agree with TRBD2. The material sequenced was peripheral blood. The receptor was derived from a man aged 25-40 years with Graves' ophthalmopathy. This chain's CDR3 is CASSLSPGTSGSEQYF. The CDR3 DNA reads TGTGCCAGCAGCCTATCGCCCGGGACTAGCGGGAGTGAGCAGTACTTC.